This paragraph covers one T cell receptor (beta chain) sequence. This sample stems from a study of blood T cell repertoires in COVID-19. Individuals drawn from 20 to 25 US areas were roughly 18 to 95 years old. Participants' reported clinical history set cohort assignment. The recovered donors of Cohort 3 showed two negative PCRs, clearance, or symptom resolution. The CDR3 runs 16 residues. Losses at the gene ends were 4 bases for V and 0 bases for J; bases not matched to a gene: 7. Germline V gives CDR1 SQVTM, CDR2 ANQGSEA. Per the authors' pipeline: From reference gene primer amplification, estimates of nucleated cell counts were derived. Here immunoSEQ multiplex PCR was the method, and the copy in TCRdb shows in-frame clones only, minus some. The D gene and trimming were derived from the DNA, and the V and J assignments and clone size from that table. This table holds about 200,000 clones, around 85% found once.

This chain joins TRBV29-1 and TRBJ2-1; 9 nucleotides agree with TRBD2. This TCR was sampled from a man in his forties who had recovered from COVID-19. Sample: PBMCs or T cells enriched from blood (not recorded which). The CDR3 DNA reads as TGCAGCGTTGTGTCTCTAGCGGGACTCTCCTACAATGAGCAGTTCTTC. It translates to CSVVSLAGLSYNEQFF.